The table lists the clone carrying this T cell receptor (beta chain) with a few counts. Its antigen is as yet unknown. This entry belongs to a study of beta chain features in type 1 diabetes. Overall study: There were approximately 100,000,000 sorted cells examined across all samples.

Expressed TCRB transcripts were sequenced, since all the RNA that had been isolated was reverse transcribed. Produced via immunoSEQ multiplex PCR; TCRdb's table is partial and in-frame only. The sample yields under 450,000 clones, over 11% seen once. Germline V lookup: CDR1 SEHNR, CDR2 FQNEAQ (reference sequence). With 0 bases removed from V and 0 bases from J, the gap between germline ends came to 11 bases. The CDR3 sequence is 16 residues long. Study-level results: TCRB CDR3 length was moderately but significantly reduced in all four CD4+ subsets of Type 1 diabetes patients. Using cDNA template may skew counts toward highly expressing activated cells. In comparison with healthy donors, patients had naive, central memory and Treg TCRB repertoires that appeared more similar.

The receptor was isolated from a man aged 25-45 years in good health. V usage is TRBV7-9 and J usage is TRBJ1-1, with a tentative D call TRBD1 (5 bases). The sequenced sample consisted of naive CD4+ T cells from blood. CDR3 residues: CASSLAAGRMNTEAFF. The CDR3 nucleotides are TGTGCCAGCAGCTTAGCTGCAGGGCGCATGAACACTGAAGCTTTCTTT.